One sample yielded the 25 T cell receptor beta chains listed below, sequenced in a study of OX40 agonist ivuxolimab in advanced cancers. Using immunoSEQ multiplex PCR, the repertoire was profiled, and TCRdb retains in-frame clones only, with some absent. The sample lists more than 95,000 clones, over 85% occurring once. The input for sequencing was CD4+ or CD8+ T cells sorted from blood, taken in a trial of the OX40 agonist ivuxolimab. The receptors originated from an adult with an advanced solid tumor such as melanoma, head and neck, liver or kidney cancer.

The rearrangement joins TRBV7-9 to TRBJ1-4, with D possibly TRBD1 on 5 matching bases. CDR1 is SEHNR and CDR2 is FQNEAQ in the germline V gene (reference sequence). V lost 6 bases, J lost 8 bases, and 22 bases lay in between. The CDR3 length is 16 residues. The CDR3 loop reads CASSSETGDEYEKLFF. The CDR3 DNA reads TGTGCCAGCAGTTCCGAAACCGGGGACGAGTACGAAAAACTGTTTTTT.

The V gene is TRBV19, the J gene TRBJ2-2; no clear D. From germline, CDR1 is LNHDA and CDR2 SQIVND (reference sequence). Trimming stripped 8 bases from V and 0 bases from J, with 16 bases between. The CDR3 spans 16 residues. CDR3 coding DNA: TGTGCCAGTTCCCGGACGTTCCCCCCGAACACCGGGGAGCTGTTTTTT. Translation: CASSRTFPPNTGELFF.

The rearrangement links TRBV18 to TRBJ2-7; 10 nucleotides agree with TRBD1. This CDR3 has 14 amino acids. V lost 6 bases and J lost 3; bases outside the gene matches: 5. CDR1 is KGHSH, CDR2 LQKENI, per germline. The DNA for the CDR3 is TGTGCCAGCTCGCCCGGGACAGGGGACTACGAGCAGTACTTC. Translated, it gives CASSPGTGDYEQYF.

The J gene is TRBJ2-7, the V gene TRBV28; 10 nucleotides match TRBD1. J lost 4 bases, V lost 3 bases, and 6 bases had no gene match. Germline V gives CDR1 MDHEN, CDR2 SYDVKM. There are 15 residues in the CDR3. The CDR3: CASSFRQGARYEQYF. The CDR3 region has the DNA TGTGCCAGCAGTTTTCGACAGGGGGCGCGGTACGAGCAGTACTTC.

A word on this clone: Other DNA variants within this sample encode the same CDR3. The chain uses TRBV7-9 and TRBJ2-7; D gene uncertain. Germline V lookup: CDR1 SEHNR, CDR2 FQNEAQ (reference sequence). This CDR3 region has 13 residues. V dropped 4 bases and J dropped 3 bases, with 10 bases sitting between them. CDR3 residues: CASSSGRIYEQYF. CDR3 coding DNA: TGTGCCAGCAGCTCCGGACGGATCTACGAGCAGTACTTC.

Of note for this clone: This sample includes further DNA sequences coding for the same CDR3. The chain carries TRBV19 and TRBJ2-2, with D perhaps matching TRBD1 (6 bases). The CDR3 has 14 amino acids. The ends were cut back, 4 bases at V and 1 base at J, with 7 bases in the middle. Germline V gene sequence: CDR1 LNHDA, CDR2 SQIVND (reference sequence). CDR3 amino acids: CASSTDRNTGELFF. For the CDR3, the DNA is TGTGCCAGTAGTACGGACAGGAACACCGGGGAGCTGTTTTTT.

The chain's CDR3 is CASSKDGRVGSLSNQPQHF. CDR3 nucleotide sequence: TGTGCCAGTAGTAAGGACGGCAGGGTGGGCTCCCTAAGCAATCAGCCCCAGCATTTT. The rearrangement joins TRBV19 to TRBJ1-5; a possible D gene is TRBD1 (5 bases). The CDR3 length is 19 residues. With 4 bases removed from V and 1 base from J, the gap between germline ends came to 23 bases. Germline assignment: CDR1 LNHDA and CDR2 SQIVND (reference sequence).

The rearrangement uses TRBV28 and TRBJ1-5, with no clear D. CDR1 and CDR2 from the germline V gene are MDHEN and SYDVKM. The CDR3 is made up of 14 amino acids. Trimming pared 6 bases from V and 5 bases from J, leaving 14 bases between. As DNA, the CDR3 is TGTGCCAGCAGGCTCGGCCTTCCCCATCAGCCCCAGCATTTT. Its protein is CASRLGLPHQPQHF. The full variable domain, completed using reference TRBV28 and TRBJ1-5, is DVKVTQSSRYLVKRTGEKVFLECVQDMDHENMFWYRQDPGLGLRLIYFSYDVKMKEKGDIPEGYSVSREKKERFSLILESASTNQTSMYLCASRLGLPHQPQHFGDGTRLSIL.

The chain links TRBV7-8 to TRBJ1-2; D is undetermined. This CDR3 spans 14 amino acids. The germline gives CDR1 SGHVS, CDR2 FQNEAQ. Trimming removed 1 base at V and 7 bases at J, with 13 bases between. CDR3 sequence reads: CASSLGGLGFGYTF. In DNA form, the CDR3 reads TGTGCCAGCAGCTTAGGAGGTCTGGGGTTTGGCTACACCTTC.

The chain uses TRBV19 and TRBJ1-1; D possibly corresponds to TRBD1 (6 bases). The germline gives CDR1 LNHDA, CDR2 SQIVND (reference sequence). Trimming took off 3 bases at V and 4 bases at J, with 12 bases between the two ends. This CDR3 region has 14 residues. The CDR3 nucleotides are TGTGCCAGTAGTATCGGACAGATGAGCACTGAAGCTTTCTTT. Protein product: CASSIGQMSTEAFF.

The chain employs TRBV10-1 and TRBJ2-5; D may be TRBD2 (5 bases). V lost 3 bases, J lost 7 bases, and 9 bases lay in between. This CDR3 region has 12 residues. Germline values: CDR1 WNHNN, CDR2 SYGVQD (reference sequence). The CDR3 DNA sequence: TGCGCCAGCAGTGAAAACGAGGGGACCCAGTACTTC. Amino acids: CASSENEGTQYF.

This sequence joins TRBV29-1 and TRBJ1-1; maybe TRBD1 (5 bases). This CDR3 has 16 amino acids. The ends were cut back, 6 bases at V and 4 bases at J, with 24 bases in the middle. Per the germline V gene, CDR1 is SQVTM and CDR2 is ANQGSEA. In DNA, the CDR3 is TGCAGCGTACCCAGGGAGGAGGGAGGCCGGGCCACTGAAGCTTTCTTT. Translated: CSVPREEGGRATEAFF.

The chain recombines TRBV4-2 with TRBJ2-3; D call uncertain. Germline loops: CDR1 LGHNA, CDR2 YNFKEQ. Trimming removed 0 bases from V and 0 bases from J, with 1 base in between. The CDR3 is 13 residues long. CDR3 sequence reads: CASSQDSTDTQYF. The CDR3 nucleotides are TGTGCCAGCAGCCAAGATAGCACAGATACGCAGTATTTT.

The gene calls are TRBV7-2 and TRBJ1-4; a possible D gene is TRBD1 (5 bases). The V gene's germline CDR1 is SGHTA and CDR2 FQGNSA. The V end lost 2 bases, the J end lost 6 bases, and 19 bases lay between the germline ends. The CDR3 is 17 residues long. Here the CDR3 reads CASSLITPGRGDEKLFF. CDR3 coding DNA: TGTGCCAGCAGCTTAATTACTCCGGGACGGGGAGATGAAAAACTGTTTTTT. Based on the CDR3 plus reference TRBV7-2 and TRBJ1-4, the full variable domain is GAGVSQSPSNKVTEKGKDVELRCDPISGHTALYWYRQSLGQGLEFLIYFQGNSAPDKSGLPSDRFSAERTGGSVSTLTIQRTQQEDSAVYLCASSLITPGRGDEKLFFGSGTQLSVL.

The V gene is TRBV10-3, the J gene TRBJ2-5, with D possibly being TRBD1 or TRBD2 (5 bases each). The V and J ends lost 6 bases and 3 bases respectively, with 11 bases between them. Looked up from germline, CDR1 is ENHRY and CDR2 is SYGVKD. The CDR3 is 13 amino acids. As DNA, the CDR3 is TGTGCCATCAGGAAGACAGCGGAAGAGACCCAGTACTTC. Translated: CAIRKTAEETQYF.

The V call is TRBV5-5, the J call TRBJ2-3, with 9 nucleotides matching TRBD1. This CDR3 is built from 14 residues. V lost 4 bases and J lost 8; bases outside the gene matches: 8. Germline V CDR1 and CDR2: SGHKS, YYEKEE (reference sequence). DNA for the CDR3: TGTGCCAGCAGCACGGGACAGGGAGTAGTTACGCAGTATTTT. It codes for CASSTGQGVVTQYF.

The chain joins TRBV5-1 to TRBJ2-2; TRBD2 matches 9 bases. Germline V gives CDR1 SGHRS, CDR2 YFSETQ. The CDR3 loop spans 17 amino acids. The V gene end was trimmed by 1 base and the J gene end by 2 bases; junction bases not matched to a gene: 6. The CDR3 is CASSLRAGGPNTGELFF. The CDR3 bases are TGCGCCAGCAGCTTGCGAGCGGGGGGTCCCAACACCGGGGAGCTGTTTTTT.

The V and J genes are TRBV6-5 and TRBJ1-2, with D possibly TRBD1 on 6 matching bases. This CDR3 is built from 15 residues. Trimming removed 2 bases from V and 7 bases from J, with 17 bases in between. CDR1 is MNHEY, CDR2 SVGAGI, per germline. CDR3 coding DNA: TGTGCCAGCAGTTACCTCGGGCCAGGGGCAGGTGGCTACACCTTC. Translating gives CASSYLGPGAGGYTF.

The CDR3 nucleotides are TGTGCCAGCAGTGAAGCCAGGAGACAGGGAGTAGGGAGCTATGGCTACACCTTC. Encoded protein: CASSEARRQGVGSYGYTF. The genes are TRBV6-1 and TRBJ1-2, with 7 bases lining up with TRBD1. J gave up 4 bases and V 0 bases, and 14 bases lay outside the gene matches. Germline V gene sequence: CDR1 MNHNS, CDR2 SASEGT. This CDR3 comprises 18 residues.

This CDR3 is CASSKILTTEAFF. CDR3 sequence (DNA): TGTGCCAGCTCTAAGATACTTACCACTGAAGCTTTCTTT. The genes are TRBV18 and TRBJ1-1; D is unresolved. Trimming shortened V by 6 bases and J by 4 bases, and 12 bases separated the two germline ends. Germline V lookup: CDR1 KGHSH, CDR2 LQKENI. The CDR3 spans 13 residues.

CDR3 coding DNA: TGTGCCAGCAGCCGCGCCGGGACCCAGTACTTC. Translated, it gives CASSRAGTQYF. The chain couples TRBV7-8 to TRBJ2-5; D is undetermined. With 5 bases removed from V and 7 bases from J, the gap between germline ends came to 8 bases. There are 11 residues in the CDR3. Per germline, CDR1 SGHVS and CDR2 FQNEAQ.

The chain recombines TRBV30 with TRBJ1-3, with 8 bases matching TRBD1. The germline V gene encodes CDR1 GTSNPN and CDR2 SVGIG (reference sequence). This CDR3 comprises 14 residues. V shed 4 bases and J 3 bases; nucleotides not matched to a gene: 5. This CDR3 reads CAWISGQGGNTIYF. For the CDR3, the DNA is TGTGCCTGGATTTCCGGACAGGGTGGAAACACCATATATTTT.

This clone was seen a handful of times. This rearrangement joins TRBV7-2 to TRBJ1-2; 7 bases map to TRBD1. The CDR3 has 13 residues. Germline trimming cut 5 bases from V and 4 bases from J; bases unmatched to any gene: 4. Germline lookup yields CDR1 SGHTA and CDR2 FQGNSA. The CDR3 coding sequence is TGTGCCAGCAGCCCAGGGACAGCCTATGGCTACACCTTC. Residues: CASSPGTAYGYTF. Full variable domain (outside the CDR3, taken from reference TRBV7-2 and TRBJ1-2): GAGVSQSPSNKVTEKGKDVELRCDPISGHTALYWYRQSLGQGLEFLIYFQGNSAPDKSGLPSDRFSAERTGGSVSTLTIQRTQQEDSAVYLCASSPGTAYGYTFGSGTRLTVV.

The V and J genes are TRBV5-1 and TRBJ2-7; 8 nucleotides line up with TRBD1. Germline trimming cut 4 bases from V and 6 bases from J; bases unmatched to any gene: 9. The CDR3 length is 14 residues. CDR1 SGHRS and CDR2 YFSETQ come from the germline V gene. CDR3 DNA: TGCGCCAGCAGCGACGATGGACAGGGTGGCGAGCAGTACTTC. This translates into CASSDDGQGGEQYF.

The rearrangement links TRBV5-8 to TRBJ2-3; D call uncertain. V was pared by 5 bases and J by 7 bases, with 8 bases between. This CDR3 has 11 amino acids. Germline V CDR1 and CDR2: SGHTS, YDEGEE. In DNA, the CDR3 is TGTGCCAGCAGAAACGCTAATACGCAGTATTTT. Protein product: CASRNANTQYF.